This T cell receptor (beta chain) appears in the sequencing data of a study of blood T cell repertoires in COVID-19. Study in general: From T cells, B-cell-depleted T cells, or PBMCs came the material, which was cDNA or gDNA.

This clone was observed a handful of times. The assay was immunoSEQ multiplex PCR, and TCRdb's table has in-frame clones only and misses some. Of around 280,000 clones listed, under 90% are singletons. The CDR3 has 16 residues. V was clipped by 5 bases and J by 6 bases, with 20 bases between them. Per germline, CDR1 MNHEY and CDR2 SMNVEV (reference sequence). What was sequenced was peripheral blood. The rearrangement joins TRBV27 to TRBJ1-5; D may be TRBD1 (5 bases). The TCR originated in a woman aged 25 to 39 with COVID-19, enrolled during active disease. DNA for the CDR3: TGTGCCAGCAGTCCGAAGGGGAGGGTGCTCTTTCAGCCCCAGCATTTT. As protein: CASSPKGRVLFQPQHF.